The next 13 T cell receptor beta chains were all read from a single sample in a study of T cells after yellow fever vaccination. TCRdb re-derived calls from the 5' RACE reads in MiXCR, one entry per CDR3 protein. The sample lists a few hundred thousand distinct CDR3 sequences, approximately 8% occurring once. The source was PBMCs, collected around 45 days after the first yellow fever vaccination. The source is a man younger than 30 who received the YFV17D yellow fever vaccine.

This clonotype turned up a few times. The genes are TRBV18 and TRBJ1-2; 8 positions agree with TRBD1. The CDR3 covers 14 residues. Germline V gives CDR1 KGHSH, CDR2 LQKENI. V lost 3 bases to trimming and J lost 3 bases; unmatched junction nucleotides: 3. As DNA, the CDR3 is TGTGCCAGCTCACCGGGACAGGCCGACTATGGCTACACCTTC. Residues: CASSPGQADYGYTF.

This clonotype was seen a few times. CDR3 nucleotides: TGCAGCGTCCTCAGGGTTGATACGCAGTATTTT. As protein: CSVLRVDTQYF. The chain employs TRBV29-1 and TRBJ2-3; D perhaps matches TRBD1 (5 bases). V dropped 6 bases and J dropped 6 bases, with 10 bases sitting between them. Germline V lookup: CDR1 SQVTM, CDR2 ANQGSEA. The CDR3 is made up of 11 amino acids.

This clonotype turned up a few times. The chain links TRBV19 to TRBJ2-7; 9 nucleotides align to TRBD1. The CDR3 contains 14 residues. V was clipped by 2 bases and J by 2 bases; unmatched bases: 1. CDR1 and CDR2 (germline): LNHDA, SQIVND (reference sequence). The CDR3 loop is CASSITGGPYEQYF. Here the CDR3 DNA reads TGTGCCAGTAGTATAACAGGGGGCCCCTACGAGCAGTACTTC.

CDR3 DNA: TGTGCCAGCAGCCCCAGGGACGAACGCGTGGATCAGCCCCAGCATTTT. Translation gives CASSPRDERVDQPQHF. The genes are TRBV6-2 or TRBV6-3 and TRBJ1-5, with a possible D match to TRBD1 (5 bases). The length of the CDR3 is 16 residues. The V gene lost 6 bases and the J gene lost 5 bases, with 20 bases spanning the gap. From germline, CDR1 is MNHEY and CDR2 SVGEGT.

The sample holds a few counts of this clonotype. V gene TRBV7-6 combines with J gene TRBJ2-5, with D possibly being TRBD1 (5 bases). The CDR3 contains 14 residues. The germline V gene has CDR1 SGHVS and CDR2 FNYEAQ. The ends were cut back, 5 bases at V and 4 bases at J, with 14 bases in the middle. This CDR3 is CASSPRRTRETQYF. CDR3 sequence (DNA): TGTGCCAGCAGCCCGAGGCGGACAAGAGAGACCCAGTACTTC.

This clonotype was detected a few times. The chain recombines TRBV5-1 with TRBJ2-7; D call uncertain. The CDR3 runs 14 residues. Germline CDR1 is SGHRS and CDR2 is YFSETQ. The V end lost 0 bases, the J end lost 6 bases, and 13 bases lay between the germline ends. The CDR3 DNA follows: TGCGCCAGCAGCTTGGTGTCTGGGCCCCGCGAGCAGTACTTC. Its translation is CASSLVSGPREQYF.

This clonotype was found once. The CDR3 is CASSLDMDHMGGPLHF. For the CDR3, the DNA is TGTGCCAGCAGCTTAGATATGGATCACATGGGTGGTCCCCTCCACTTT. The rearrangement links TRBV11-3 to TRBJ1-6; D unclear. V lost 0 bases and J lost 13, with 19 bases in between. CDR3 length: 16 residues. Looked up from germline, CDR1 is SGHNT and CDR2 is YENEEA.

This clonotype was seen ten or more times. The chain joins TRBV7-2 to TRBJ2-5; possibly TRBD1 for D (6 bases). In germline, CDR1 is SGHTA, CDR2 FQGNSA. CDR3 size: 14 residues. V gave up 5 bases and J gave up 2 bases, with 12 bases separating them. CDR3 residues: CASSPRTGQETQYF. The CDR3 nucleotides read TGTGCCAGCAGCCCCCGAACAGGGCAAGAGACCCAGTACTTC.

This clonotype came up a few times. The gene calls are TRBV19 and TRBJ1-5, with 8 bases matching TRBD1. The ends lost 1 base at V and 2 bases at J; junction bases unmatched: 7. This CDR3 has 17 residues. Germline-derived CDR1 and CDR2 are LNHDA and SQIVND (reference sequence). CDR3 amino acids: CASSIGWGGQGNQPQHF. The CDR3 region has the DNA TGTGCCAGTAGTATAGGATGGGGGGGACAGGGCAATCAGCCCCAGCATTTT.

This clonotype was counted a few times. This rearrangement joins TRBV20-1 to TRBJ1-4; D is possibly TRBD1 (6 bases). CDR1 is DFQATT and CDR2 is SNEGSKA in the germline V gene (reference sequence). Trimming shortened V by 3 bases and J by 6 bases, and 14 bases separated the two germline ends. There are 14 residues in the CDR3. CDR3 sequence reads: CSARDRRGYEKLFF. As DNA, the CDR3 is TGCAGTGCTAGGGACAGAAGAGGGTATGAAAAACTGTTTTTT.

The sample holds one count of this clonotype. The CDR3 coding sequence is TGTGCCAGCTCACCGGGACAGGGTAGATACGAGCAGTACTTC. Its translation: CASSPGQGRYEQYF. The V gene is TRBV18, the J gene TRBJ2-7, with 9 bases lining up with TRBD1. From germline, CDR1 is KGHSH and CDR2 LQKENI. This CDR3 is built from 14 residues. V shed 3 bases, J shed 4 bases, and the junction held 4 bases outside the gene matches.

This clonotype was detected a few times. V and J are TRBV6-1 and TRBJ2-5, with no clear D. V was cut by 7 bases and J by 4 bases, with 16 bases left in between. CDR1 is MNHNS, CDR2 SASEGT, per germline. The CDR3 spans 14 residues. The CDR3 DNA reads TGTGCCAGCACCAAATCCCTAGGACGAGAGACCCAGTACTTC. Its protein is CASTKSLGRETQYF.

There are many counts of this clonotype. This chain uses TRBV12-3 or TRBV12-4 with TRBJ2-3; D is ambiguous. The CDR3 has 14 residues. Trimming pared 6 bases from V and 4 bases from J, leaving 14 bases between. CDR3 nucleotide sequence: TGTGCCAGCAGCGCCAGGTCCGGGCCAGATACGCAGTATTTT. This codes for CASSARSGPDTQYF.